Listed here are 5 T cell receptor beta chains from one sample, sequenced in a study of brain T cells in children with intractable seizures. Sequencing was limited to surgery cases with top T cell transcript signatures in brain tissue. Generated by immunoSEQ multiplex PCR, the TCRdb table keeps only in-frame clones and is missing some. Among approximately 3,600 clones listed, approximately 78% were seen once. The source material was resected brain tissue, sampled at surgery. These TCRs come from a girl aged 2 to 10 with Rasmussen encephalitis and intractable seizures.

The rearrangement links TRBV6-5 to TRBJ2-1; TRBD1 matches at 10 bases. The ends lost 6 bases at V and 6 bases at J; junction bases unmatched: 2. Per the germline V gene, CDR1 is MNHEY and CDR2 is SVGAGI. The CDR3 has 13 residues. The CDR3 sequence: CASSWTGGNEQFF. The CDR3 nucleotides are TGTGCCAGCAGCTGGACAGGGGGCAATGAGCAGTTCTTC.

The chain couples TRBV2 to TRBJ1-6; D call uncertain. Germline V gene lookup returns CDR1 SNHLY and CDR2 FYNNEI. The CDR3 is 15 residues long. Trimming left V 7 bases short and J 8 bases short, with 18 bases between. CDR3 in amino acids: CASTLSEPLDSPLHF. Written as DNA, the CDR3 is TGTGCCAGCACCCTCAGCGAACCCCTAGATTCACCCCTCCACTTT.

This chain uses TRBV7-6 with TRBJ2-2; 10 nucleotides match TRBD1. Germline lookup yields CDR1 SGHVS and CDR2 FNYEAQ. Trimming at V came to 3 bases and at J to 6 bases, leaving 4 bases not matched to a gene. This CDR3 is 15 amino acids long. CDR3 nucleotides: TGTGCCAGCAGCTTCGGACAGGGGGGCTCCGGGGAGCTGTTTTTT. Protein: CASSFGQGGSGELFF.

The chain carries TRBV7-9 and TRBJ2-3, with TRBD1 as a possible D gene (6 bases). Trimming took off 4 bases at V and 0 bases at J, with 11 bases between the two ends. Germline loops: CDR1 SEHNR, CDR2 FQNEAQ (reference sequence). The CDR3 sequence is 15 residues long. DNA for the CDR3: TGTGCCAGCAGCTCCTCAACAGGGAGCACAGATACGCAGTATTTT. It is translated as CASSSSTGSTDTQYF.

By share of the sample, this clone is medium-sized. The CDR3 sequence is CASSARDGFEAFF. The CDR3 nucleotides are TGCGCCAGCAGTGCCCGGGACGGATTTGAAGCTTTCTTT. J is TRBJ1-1 and V is TRBV10-2; tentatively, D is TRBD1 (5 bases). Germline V gives CDR1 WSHSY, CDR2 SAAADI. Trimming stripped 4 bases from V and 7 bases from J, with 13 bases between. The CDR3 is 13 residues long.